This TCR beta chain was identified in a study of Graves' ophthalmopathy and Graves' hyperthyroidism. At the level of the study: In this cohort's terms, stable hyperthyroidism meant no ophthalmopathy by 18 months of follow-up.

Aged 18 to 65, the patients with hyperthyroidism had under 2 months' duration and were newly diagnosed. This clonotype was seen a single time. Its target is not known. Study-level findings and limits: Predictions made by the model for ophthalmopathy progression reached 70.59% sensitivity and around 72% specificity.

TCR beta CDR3 amplification used RNA transcripts. RT-PCR with HTBI primers came first, then second-round multiplex PCR. Each CDR3 protein is one row after TCRdb ran MiXCR on the multiplex PCR reads. The table shows about 600,000 distinct CDR3 sequences, with about 40% occurring only once. The receptor was isolated from an adult man with Graves' hyperthyroidism. Sequenced sample: peripheral blood or thyroid tissue (not recorded which).

DNA of the CDR3: TGCGCCAGCAGTACCACAGGGTTTTCAGAGACCCAGTACTTC. Encoded protein: CASSTTGFSETQYF. The rearrangement links TRBV10-2 to TRBJ2-5; perhaps TRBD1 as D (6 bases). Germline lookup yields CDR1 WSHSY and CDR2 SAAADI. The V end lost 5 bases, the J end lost 4 bases, and 14 bases lay between the germline ends. The CDR3 has 14 residues.